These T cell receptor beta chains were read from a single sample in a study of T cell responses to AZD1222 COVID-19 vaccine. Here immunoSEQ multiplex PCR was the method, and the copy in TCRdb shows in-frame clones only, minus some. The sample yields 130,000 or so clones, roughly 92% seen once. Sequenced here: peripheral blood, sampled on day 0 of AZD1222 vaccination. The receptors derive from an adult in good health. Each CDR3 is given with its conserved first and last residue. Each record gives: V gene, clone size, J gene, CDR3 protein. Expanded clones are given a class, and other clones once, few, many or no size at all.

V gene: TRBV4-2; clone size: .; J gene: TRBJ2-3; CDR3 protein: CASSQEAGTTDTQYF
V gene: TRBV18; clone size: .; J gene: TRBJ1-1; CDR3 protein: CASSPQGQGMNTEAFF
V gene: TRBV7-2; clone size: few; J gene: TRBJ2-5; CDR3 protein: CASSLAGGAETQYF
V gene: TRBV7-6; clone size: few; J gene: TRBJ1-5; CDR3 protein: CASSLYGFQGNQPQHF
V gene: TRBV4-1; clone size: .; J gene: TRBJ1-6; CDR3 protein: CASSQTPGRNNSPLHF
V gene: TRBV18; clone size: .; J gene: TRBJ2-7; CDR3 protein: CASSPALIGNEQYF
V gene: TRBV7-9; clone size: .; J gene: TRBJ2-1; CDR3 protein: CASSLGASSYNEQFF
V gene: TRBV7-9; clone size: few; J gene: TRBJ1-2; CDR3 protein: CASSLEGPAYGYTF
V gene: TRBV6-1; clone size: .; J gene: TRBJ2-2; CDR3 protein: CASSEQGQVNTGELFF
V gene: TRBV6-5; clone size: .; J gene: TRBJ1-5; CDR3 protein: CASMGHGYSNQPQHF
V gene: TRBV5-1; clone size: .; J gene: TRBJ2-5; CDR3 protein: CASSLSLAGRKETQYF
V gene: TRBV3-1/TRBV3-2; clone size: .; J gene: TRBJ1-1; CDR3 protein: CASSQEPLQGAFF
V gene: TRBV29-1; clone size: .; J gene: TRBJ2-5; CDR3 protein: CSAGTSGGRETQYF
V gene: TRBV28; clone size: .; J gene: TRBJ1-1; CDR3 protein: CASSSRQTSNTEAFF